The 23 T cell receptor beta chains below all came from one sample that was sequenced in a study of post-analysis software for immune sequencing data. Researchers reported that TCR beta cDNA libraries carried unique molecular identifiers. Each CDR3 protein is one row after TCRdb ran MiXCR on the PCR reads. The table includes under 900,000 distinct CDR3 sequences, roughly 50% detected once. Study results and caveats: With TRBV5-6, TRBV5-1 and TRBV20-1 included, about five TRBV segments were more frequent in patients than in controls.

For these TCRs, the target antigens are not known. Source material: blood. The receptors shown here come from a girl under 18 with multiple sclerosis.

As concerns this clonotype: One end of the junction varies from germline; a read error may be responsible. The chain combines TRBV5-1 with TRBJ2-5; tentatively, D is TRBD1 (5 bases). This CDR3 comprises 12 residues. CDR1 and CDR2 from the germline V gene are SGHRS and YFSETQ. The CDR3 region is CASSGQGETQYF. CDR3 DNA sequence: TGTGCCAGCAGTGGCCAGGGAGAGACCCAGTACTTC.

The J gene is TRBJ2-5, the V gene TRBV5-1; D remains unclear. V gave up 5 bases and J gave up 2 bases, with 19 bases separating them. The CDR3 contains 16 residues. In germline, CDR1 is SGHRS, CDR2 YFSETQ. The CDR3 DNA sequence: TGCGCCAGCAGGAAGTCTTCCTGGAGCTGGCAAGAGACCCAGTACTTC. Translated: CASRKSSWSWQETQYF.

This clonotype was seen a few times. The chain couples TRBV20-1 to TRBJ2-5; no firm D call. This CDR3 is built from 12 residues. Germline V gives CDR1 DFQATT, CDR2 SNEGSKA (reference sequence). Trimming left V 3 bases short and J 2 bases short, with 7 bases between. The CDR3 bases are TGCAGTGCTAGTGGGTCGCAAGAGACCCAGTACTTC. The encoded protein is CSASGSQETQYF.

CDR3 sequence: CASNTRKTGSYEQYF. The CDR3 coding sequence is TGTGCCAGCAACACCCGTAAGACAGGGTCCTACGAGCAGTACTTC. J is TRBJ2-7 and V is TRBV7-2; 7 nucleotides agree with TRBD1. V gave up 7 bases and J gave up 1 base; unmatched junction bases: 10. Germline CDR1 SGHTA, CDR2 FQGNSA. The CDR3 covers 15 residues.

The CDR3 sequence: CASSQELAGHREQYF. The CDR3 DNA follows: TGTGCCAGCAGCCAAGAACTAGCGGGGCACCGGGAGCAGTACTTC. V is TRBV4-2 and J is TRBJ2-4; TRBD2 matches 10 bases. The CDR3 has 15 residues. J was trimmed by 13 bases and V by 0 bases; bases with no gene match: 9. CDR1 and CDR2 from the germline V gene are LGHNA and YNFKEQ.

The chain joins TRBV5-1 to TRBJ2-1, with D perhaps given as TRBD1 or TRBD2 (5 bases each). Germline V gene lookup returns CDR1 SGHRS and CDR2 YFSETQ. CDR3 length equals 16 residues. Trimming removed 3 bases at V and 10 bases at J, with 23 bases between. The CDR3 DNA reads as TGCGCCAGCAGCTCAGGATTACCGGGACCGGGTATGGAGCAGTTCTTC. Residues: CASSSGLPGPGMEQFF.

This chain uses TRBV5-1 with TRBJ2-1; 9 positions match TRBD2. The CDR3 covers 15 residues. Germline V lookup: CDR1 SGHRS, CDR2 YFSETQ. V lost 6 bases, J lost 5 bases, and 9 bases stayed unmatched. The CDR3 DNA reads TGCGCCAGCACGATTCTAGCGGGGACCGACAATGAGCAGTTCTTC. It translates to CASTILAGTDNEQFF.

The chain joins TRBV20-1 to TRBJ2-7; D not resolved. V was trimmed by 5 bases and J by 3 bases, leaving 11 bases between them. Germline V gives CDR1 DFQATT, CDR2 SNEGSKA (reference sequence). This CDR3 region has 12 residues. CDR3 region: CSALDGNYEQYF. Written as DNA, the CDR3 is TGCAGTGCTCTGGACGGAAACTACGAGCAGTACTTC.

This clonotype was seen a few times. The chain combines TRBV20-1 with TRBJ1-2; D unresolved. The CDR3 totals 13 residues. V lost 0 bases, J lost 4 bases, and 9 bases lay in between. Germline values: CDR1 DFQATT, CDR2 SNEGSKA (reference sequence). CDR3 sequence reads: CSAREPTGYGYTF. For the CDR3, the DNA is TGCAGTGCTAGAGAACCGACCGGCTATGGCTACACCTTC.

V gene TRBV29-1 combines with J gene TRBJ2-3; D may be TRBD1 (6 bases). This CDR3 contains 14 residues. CDR1 is SQVTM and CDR2 is ANQGSEA in the germline V gene. V gave up 8 bases and J gave up 0 bases, with 15 bases separating them. This CDR3 reads CSTRRGTSTDTQYF. The CDR3 coding sequence is TGCAGCACCCGTAGGGGGACCAGCACAGATACGCAGTATTTT.

The chain has TRBV7-2 and TRBJ2-3; D possibly uses TRBD1 or TRBD2 (5 bases each). The CDR3 runs 15 residues. The germline CDR1 and CDR2 sequences are SGHTA and FQGNSA. V shed 7 bases and J shed 2 bases, with 16 bases lying between them. The CDR3 nucleotides read TGTGCCAGCACCCGGGACGGGACCCACACAGATACGCAGTATTTT. As protein: CASTRDGTHTDTQYF.

V is TRBV12-3 or TRBV12-4 and J is TRBJ1-1; D is unresolved. The V end was cut by 6 bases, the J end by 1 base, with 15 bases between. The CDR3 consists of 15 residues. In nucleotides, the CDR3 is TGTGCCAGCAGCCCCAGAAACGGGCCGAACACTGAAGCTTTCTTT. Translated, it gives CASSPRNGPNTEAFF.

The chain links TRBV6-6 to TRBJ1-2; D gene unclear. CDR1 and CDR2 (germline): MNHNY, SVGAGI (reference sequence). Trimming stripped 8 bases from V and 4 bases from J, with 14 bases between. This CDR3 region has 13 residues. The DNA for the CDR3 is TGTGCCAGCCGCAAGGAGGTGAGCTATGGCTACACCTTC. Translating it yields CASRKEVSYGYTF.

This chain uses TRBV30 with TRBJ1-1, with D uncertain. The CDR3 consists of 12 residues. V lost 3 bases, J lost 5 bases, and 10 bases lay in between. Germline CDR1 and CDR2: GTSNPN and SVGIG (reference sequence). Written as DNA, the CDR3 is TGTGCCTGGAGGGGGTTGGGGACTGAAGCTTTCTTT. This encodes CAWRGLGTEAFF.

The chain carries TRBV5-1 and TRBJ1-5; the D is unclear. Looked up from germline, CDR1 is SGHRS and CDR2 is YFSETQ. V was pared by 0 bases and J by 0 bases, with 7 bases between. CDR3 size: 15 residues. CDR3 region: CASSLAGFSNQPQHF. The DNA of the CDR3 is TGCGCCAGCAGCTTGGCCGGCTTTAGCAATCAGCCCCAGCATTTT.

This clonotype was seen a few times. The V call is TRBV20-1, the J call TRBJ2-7, with D possibly being TRBD1 or TRBD2 (5 bases each). The CDR3 is 13 amino acids. The V gene's germline CDR1 is DFQATT and CDR2 SNEGSKA (reference sequence). V was shortened by 6 bases and J by 0 bases, with 12 bases between the two germline ends. The CDR3 DNA reads TGCAGTGCGCCGGGACCGAACTCCTACGAGCAGTACTTC. Amino acids: CSAPGPNSYEQYF.

This clonotype showed up just a few times. J is TRBJ1-1 and V is TRBV2; no clear D. The germline CDR1 and CDR2 sequences are SNHLY and FYNNEI. This CDR3 contains 13 residues. Trimming removed 3 bases at V and 5 bases at J, with 10 bases between. CDR3 residues: CASSEQAATEAFF. CDR3 DNA sequence: TGTGCCAGCAGTGAGCAGGCCGCAACTGAAGCTTTCTTT.

This chain links TRBV6-1 with TRBJ2-4; 8 positions match TRBD1. Matching the DNA end better, TRBJ2-7 makes the J call doubtful. There are 13 residues in the CDR3. The germline V gene has CDR1 MNHNS and CDR2 SASEGT. Here the CDR3 reads CASSGQGTNEQYF. DNA for the CDR3: TGTGCCAGCAGTGGACAGGGGACGAACGAGCAGTACTTC.

This rearrangement joins TRBV20-1 to TRBJ2-1; 15 bases agree with TRBD2. The CDR3 runs 21 residues. Trimming removed 6 bases from V and 0 bases from J; junction bases left unmatched: 18. Germline-derived CDR1 and CDR2 are DFQATT and SNEGSKA (reference sequence). CDR3 in amino acids: CSATNLVPGTSGRSSYNEQFF. The CDR3 region has the DNA TGCAGTGCCACAAATCTAGTCCCAGGGACTAGCGGGAGGAGCTCCTACAATGAGCAGTTCTTC.

The V call is TRBV15, the J call TRBJ2-7; D is undetermined. This CDR3 contains 13 residues. The V end was cut by 8 bases, the J end by 0 bases, with 11 bases between. Germline V gives CDR1 LNHNV, CDR2 YYDKDF (reference sequence). The CDR3 bases are TGTGCCACCCGGGTGGGTAGCTCCTACGAGCAGTACTTC. Translating it yields CATRVGSSYEQYF.

A few counts support this clonotype. The rearrangement uses TRBV7-8 and TRBJ2-3; D is ambiguous. Deletions cut 1 base from V and 2 bases from J, with 7 bases between. From germline, CDR1 is SGHVS and CDR2 FQNEAQ. CDR3 length: 14 residues. CDR3 DNA: TGTGCCAGCAGCTTAGTTGACTTCACAGATACGCAGTATTTT. The encoded protein is CASSLVDFTDTQYF.

The chain uses TRBV21-1 and TRBJ2-5; the table assigns TRBD2, which was not confirmed against the DNA. TRBV21-1 is a recognized pseudogene. This CDR3 comprises 16 residues. CDR3 residues: CASSSQLAGGVETQYF. The CDR3 DNA sequence: TGTGCCAGCAGCAGCCAACTAGCGGGAGGGGTGGAGACCCAGTACTTC.

The chain has TRBV9 and TRBJ2-1; D ambiguous. Trimming pared 7 bases from V and 3 bases from J, leaving 14 bases between. The germline gives CDR1 SGDLS, CDR2 YYNGEE. The CDR3 contains 14 residues. The DNA of the CDR3 is TGTGCCAGCGTAGAAACGGCCTACTACAATGAGCAGTTCTTC. It yields the protein CASVETAYYNEQFF. Variable domain in full (rest from reference TRBV9 and TRBJ2-1): DSGVTQTPKHLITATGQRVTLRCSPRSGDLSVYWYQQSLDQGLQFLIQYYNGEERAKGNILERFSAQQFPDLHSELNLSSLELGDSALYFCASVETAYYNEQFFGPGTRLTVL.